This TCR beta chain was captured in a study of radiation and T cells in renal cell carcinoma. About the study: Nephrectomy followed 15 Gy stereotactic body radiation by 4 weeks. Study observations and caveats: In blood, top tumor clones expanded by 2 weeks, shrinking by 4.

Generated by immunoSEQ multiplex PCR, the TCRdb table keeps only in-frame clones and is missing some. Counted here are around 86,000 clones, 80% to 90% occurring once; the ten biggest clones make up approximately 24%. Time point indicated: blood 2 weeks post-SBRT. Specified treatment: 15 Gy SBRT to primary tumor, nephrectomy 4 weeks later. This renal cell carcinoma was of the clear cell type. Note on this clone: The antigen remains unidentified. One end of the junction varies from germline; a read error may be responsible.

CDR1 and CDR2 from the germline V gene are SGDLS and YYNGEE. The CDR3 sequence is 15 residues long. The source was blood, collected from a patient whose treatment included radiotherapy and nephrectomy. The gene calls are TRBV9 and TRBJ1-6; possible D gene TRBD1, 6 bases. This TCR was recovered from a woman in her forties or fifties with renal cell carcinoma. The CDR3 coding sequence is TGTGCCAGCAGCGCTGGACAGACCAATAATCCACCCCTCCACTTT. Amino acids: CASSAGQTNNPPLHF.